The sample holds many counts of the clone carrying this T cell receptor beta chain. This record comes from a study of patients and donors after allogeneic stem cell transplantation. The germline CDR1 and CDR2 sequences are LNHDA and SQIVND (reference sequence). The CDR3 is made up of 16 amino acids. V gave up 4 bases and J gave up 5 bases; unmatched junction bases: 8. One entry per CDR3 protein, called by TCRdb with MiXCR from the RT-PCR reads. The table includes under 95,000 distinct CDR3 sequences, roughly 5.2% detected once. The J gene is TRBJ2-1, the V gene TRBV19, with 10 positions matching TRBD2. The specimen sequenced was blood, either unsorted or a sorted T cell fraction (not recorded which). The clonotype was recovered from a human donor who was either an allogeneic HSCT recipient or a stem cell or donor lymphocyte infusion donor (not recorded which). It is not recorded whose cells these are; they may come from a transplant donor. CDR3 sequence reads: CASSTGSGRVDNEQFF. DNA of the CDR3: TGTGCCAGTAGTACCGGAAGCGGGAGGGTGGACAATGAGCAGTTCTTC.